The clone carrying this T cell receptor beta chain was seen only once. These data originate in a study of blood T cell repertoires in COVID-19. As for the study in general: Donors in the United States, Italy and Spain gave samples during acute or convalescent COVID-19. PBMCs, B-cell-depleted T cells, or T cells were the source of the cDNA or gDNA that made up the material.

Methods used by the authors: Counts of nucleated cells, estimated from reference gene primer amplification, were obtained. TCRdb's copy holds only in-frame clones and misses some; the assay was immunoSEQ multiplex PCR. D and trimming come from the DNA, and the V and J calls and clone size come from that table. Here the sample spans around 190,000 clones, roughly 85% being singletons. The V gene's germline CDR1 is SGHRS and CDR2 YFSETQ. V gave up 4 bases and J gave up 1 base, with 13 bases separating them. The CDR3 has 15 amino acids. This clonotype originated in a woman older than 75 with acute or convalescent COVID-19. The sequencing input was peripheral blood. The V and J genes are TRBV5-1 and TRBJ2-3; TRBD2 is a possible D gene (5 bases). The CDR3 region is CASSAVQRRTDTQYF. CDR3 DNA sequence: TGCGCCAGCAGCGCCGTCCAGCGGCGCACAGATACGCAGTATTTT.